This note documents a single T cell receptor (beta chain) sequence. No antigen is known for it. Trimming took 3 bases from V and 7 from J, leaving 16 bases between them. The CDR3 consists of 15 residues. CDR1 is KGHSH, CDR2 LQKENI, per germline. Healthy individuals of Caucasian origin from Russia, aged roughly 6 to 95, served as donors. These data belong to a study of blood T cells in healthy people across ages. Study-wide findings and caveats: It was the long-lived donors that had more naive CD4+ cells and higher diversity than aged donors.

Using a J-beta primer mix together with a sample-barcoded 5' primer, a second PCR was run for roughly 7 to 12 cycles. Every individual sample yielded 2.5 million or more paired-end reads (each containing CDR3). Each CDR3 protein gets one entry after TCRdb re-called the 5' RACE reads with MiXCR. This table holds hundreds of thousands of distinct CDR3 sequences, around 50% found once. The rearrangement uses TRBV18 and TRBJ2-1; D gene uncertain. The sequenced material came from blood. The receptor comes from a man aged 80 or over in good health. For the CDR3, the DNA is TGTGCCAGCTCACCGAGCACAGCTTTGGGAAATGAGCAGTTCTTC. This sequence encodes CASSPSTALGNEQFF.